The T cell receptor (beta chain) under discussion was sequenced for a study of response to subunit inactivated influenza vaccine. MiXCR, run by TCRdb on the RT-PCR reads, gives a single entry per CDR3 protein. The data hold approximately 500,000 distinct CDR3 sequences, with 20% to 25% observed a single time. Germline V gene lookup returns CDR1 SNHLY and CDR2 FYNNEI. The CDR3 is 14 amino acids. V was cut by 4 bases and J by 9 bases, with 16 bases left in between. These data were also reused for a study on T cells expressing NK-cell markers. That report notes: cDNA encoding TCR beta was synthesized via 5'RACE template switching incorporating UMIs. Within several experiments, an anti-gamma-delta TCR antibody kept the sorting limited to alpha-beta TCR T cells. The CD3+CD56-NKG2C+ fraction of a few donors was also led by these clonotypes.

The sequence came from a man aged 45-65 years who received an inactivated influenza vaccine. The input for sequencing was CD4+ T cells sorted from PBMCs, taken 12 days after vaccination. The chain recombines TRBV2 with TRBJ2-1, with D tentatively TRBD1 (5 bases). CDR3 region: CASSVVTTVSEQFF. CDR3 sequence (DNA): TGTGCCAGCAGTGTAGTGACGACAGTTTCTGAGCAGTTCTTC.